The rows below give T cell receptor beta chains drawn from one sample of a study of T cells after yellow fever vaccination. TCRdb redid the calling of the 5' RACE reads with MiXCR, one entry per CDR3 protein. The repertoire holds some 550,000 distinct CDR3 sequences, with about 19% as singletons. Source: PBMCs, taken 15 days after the yellow fever booster vaccination. These receptors all stem from a man aged 30 to 45 who received the YFV17D yellow fever vaccine. CDR3s include the opening cysteine and the closing phenylalanine or tryptophan. A D gene is named only where the DNA matches it firmly. Only part of the rows carry a size: once, few, many, or a class if the clone is expanded.

>NA|14|NA|TRBJ1-1|TRBV7-3
CASSLKLANTEAFF
TGTGCCAGCAGCTTAAAGCTAGCGAACACTGAAGCTTTCTTT
>TRBD2|16|NA|TRBJ2-1|TRBV6-1
CASSRAGTSGYNEQFF
TGTGCCAGCAGCCGCGCCGGGACTAGCGGCTACAATGAGCAGTTCTTC
>TRBD2|15|NA|TRBJ2-2|TRBV19
CASSPASGGAGELFF
TGTGCCAGTAGTCCAGCTAGCGGCGGCGCCGGGGAGCTGTTTTTT
>NA|16|NA|TRBJ2-1|TRBV15
CATSRGLAVAYNEQFF
TGTGCCACCAGCAGAGGGTTAGCGGTTGCATACAATGAGCAGTTCTTC
>NA|15|few|TRBJ2-7|TRBV9
CASSVGTGAVYEQYF
TGTGCCAGCAGCGTAGGTACGGGCGCAGTCTACGAGCAGTACTTC
>NA|14|NA|TRBJ2-7|TRBV25-1
CASSELGGSYEQYF
TGTGCCAGCAGTGAGTTGGGCGGATCCTACGAGCAGTACTTC
>NA|15|few|TRBJ1-4|TRBV7-9
CASSLGRGLGEKLFF
TGTGCCAGCAGCTTAGGTCGAGGACTTGGAGAAAAACTGTTTTTT
>TRBD1|15|NA|TRBJ2-3|TRBV6-1
CASSGGQGNLYTQYF
TGTGCCAGCAGTGGGGGACAGGGAAATTTATATACGCAGTATTTT
>TRBD1|16|few|TRBJ2-2|TRBV20-1
CSARQGDKSNTGELFF
TGCAGTGCTAGACAGGGGGACAAATCGAACACCGGGGAGCTGTTTTTT
>TRBD2|15|few|TRBJ2-3|TRBV18
CASSPGPTSVHTQYF
TGTGCCAGCTCACCCGGCCCGACTAGCGTGCATACGCAGTATTTT
>TRBD2|16|once|TRBJ2-5|TRBV3-1
CASSQERLAAKETQYF
TGTGCCAGCAGCCAAGAACGCCTAGCGGCGAAAGAGACCCAGTACTTC
>NA|13|NA|TRBJ2-7|TRBV28
CASRVAFELEQYF
TGTGCCAGTCGTGTCGCTTTTGAGCTCGAGCAGTACTTC
>NA|16|NA|TRBJ2-4|TRBV23-1
CASSQSALVPANIQYF
TGCGCCAGCAGTCAATCGGCCCTGGTCCCTGCAAACATTCAGTACTTC
>TRBD1|16|NA|TRBJ2-3|TRBV29-1
CSVELADRVSTDTQYF
TGCAGCGTTGAACTGGCGGACAGGGTCAGCACAGATACGCAGTATTTT
>NA|15|NA|TRBJ2-5|TRBV6-1
CASQRGPSQGETQYF
TGTGCCAGCCAGAGGGGCCCTAGTCAGGGGGAGACCCAGTACTTC
>TRBD1|16|NA|TRBJ1-1|TRBV12-3/TRBV12-4
CASSLGPWTGRTEAFF
TGTGCCAGCAGTTTAGGTCCTTGGACAGGGAGGACTGAAGCTTTCTTT